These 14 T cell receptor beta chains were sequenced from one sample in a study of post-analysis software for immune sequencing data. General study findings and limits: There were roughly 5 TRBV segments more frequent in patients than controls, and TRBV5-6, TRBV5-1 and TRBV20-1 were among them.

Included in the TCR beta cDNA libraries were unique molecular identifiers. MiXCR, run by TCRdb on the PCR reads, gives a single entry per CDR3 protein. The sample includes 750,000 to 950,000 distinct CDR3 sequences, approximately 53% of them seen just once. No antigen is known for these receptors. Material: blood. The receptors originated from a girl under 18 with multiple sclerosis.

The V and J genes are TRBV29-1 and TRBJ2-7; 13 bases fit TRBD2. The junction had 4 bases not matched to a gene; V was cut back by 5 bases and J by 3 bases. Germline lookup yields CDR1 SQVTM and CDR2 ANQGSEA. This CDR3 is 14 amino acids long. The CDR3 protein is CSVSGTSGNYEQYF. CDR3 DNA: TGCAGCGTTTCCGGGACTAGCGGGAACTACGAGCAGTACTTC.

The CDR3 sequence is CASRASGRARYNEQFF. The CDR3 coding sequence is TGTGCCAGCAGAGCTAGCGGGAGGGCCAGGTACAATGAGCAGTTCTTC. The rearrangement joins TRBV27 to TRBJ2-1; 12 bases match TRBD2. This CDR3 is 16 amino acids long. The germline CDR1 and CDR2 sequences are MNHEY and SMNVEV (reference sequence). Trimming took 6 bases from V and 4 from J; bases not matched to a gene: 7.

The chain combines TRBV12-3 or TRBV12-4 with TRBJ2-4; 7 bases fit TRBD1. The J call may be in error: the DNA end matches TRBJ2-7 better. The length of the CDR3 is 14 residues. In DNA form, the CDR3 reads TGTGCCAGCAGTTCATGGACAGGTGAAGTCGAGCAGTACTTC. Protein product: CASSSWTGEVEQYF.

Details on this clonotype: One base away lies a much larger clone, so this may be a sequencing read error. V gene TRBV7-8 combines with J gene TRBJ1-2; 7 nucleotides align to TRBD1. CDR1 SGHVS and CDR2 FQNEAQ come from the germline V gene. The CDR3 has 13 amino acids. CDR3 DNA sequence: TGTGCCAGCAACTTACGACAGGGCAATGGCTACACCTTC. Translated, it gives CASNLRQGNGYTF. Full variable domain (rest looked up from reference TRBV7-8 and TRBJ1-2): GAGVSQSPRYKVAKRGQDVALRCDPISGHVSLFWYQQALGQGPEFLTYFQNEAQLDKSGLPSDRFFAERPEGSVSTLKIQRTQQEDSAVYLCASNLRQGNGYTFGSGTRLTVV.

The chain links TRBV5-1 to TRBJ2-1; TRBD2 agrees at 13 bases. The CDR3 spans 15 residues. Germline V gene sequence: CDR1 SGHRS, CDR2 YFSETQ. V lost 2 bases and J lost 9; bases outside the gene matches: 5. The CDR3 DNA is TGCGCCAGCAGCTTACTAGCGGGAGGGGGCGGTGAGCAGTTCTTC. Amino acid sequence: CASSLLAGGGGEQFF.

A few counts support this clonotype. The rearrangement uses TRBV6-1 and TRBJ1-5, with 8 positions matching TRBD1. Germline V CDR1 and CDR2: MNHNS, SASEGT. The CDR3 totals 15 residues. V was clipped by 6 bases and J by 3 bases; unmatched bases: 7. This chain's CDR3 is CASSMGTGDNQPQHF. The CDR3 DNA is TGTGCCAGCAGCATGGGGACAGGCGACAATCAGCCCCAGCATTTT.

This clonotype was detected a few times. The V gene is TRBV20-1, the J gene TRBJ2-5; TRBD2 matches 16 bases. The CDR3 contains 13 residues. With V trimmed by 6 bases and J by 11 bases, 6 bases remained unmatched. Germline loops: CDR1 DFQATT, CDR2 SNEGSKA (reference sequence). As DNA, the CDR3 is TGCAGTGCCGAAGGGACTAGCGGGGGGGAGCAGTACTTC. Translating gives CSAEGTSGGEQYF.

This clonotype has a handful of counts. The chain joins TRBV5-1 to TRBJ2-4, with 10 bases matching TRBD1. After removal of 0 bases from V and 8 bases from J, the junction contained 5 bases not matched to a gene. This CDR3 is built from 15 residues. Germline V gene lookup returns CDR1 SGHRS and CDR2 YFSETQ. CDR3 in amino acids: CASSLADRGQDIQYF. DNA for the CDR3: TGCGCCAGCAGCTTGGCCGACAGGGGGCAAGACATTCAGTACTTC. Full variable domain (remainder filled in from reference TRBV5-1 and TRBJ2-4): KAGVTQTPRYLIKTRGQQVTLSCSPISGHRSVSWYQQTPGQGLQFLFEYFSETQRNKGNFPGRFSGRQFSNSRSEMNVSTLELGDSALYLCASSLADRGQDIQYFGAGTRLSVL.

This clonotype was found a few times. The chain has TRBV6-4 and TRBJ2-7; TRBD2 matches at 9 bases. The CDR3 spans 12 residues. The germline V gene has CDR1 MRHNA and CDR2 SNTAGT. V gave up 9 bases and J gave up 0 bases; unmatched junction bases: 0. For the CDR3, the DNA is TGTGCCAGGACTAGCGGCTCCTACGAGCAGTACTTC. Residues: CARTSGSYEQYF.

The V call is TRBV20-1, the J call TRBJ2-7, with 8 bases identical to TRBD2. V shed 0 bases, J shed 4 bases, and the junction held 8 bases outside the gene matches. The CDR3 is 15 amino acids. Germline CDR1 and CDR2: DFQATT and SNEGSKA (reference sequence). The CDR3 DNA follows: TGCAGTGCTAGAGATCCAGCGGGAGTTGCGTACGAGCAGTACTTC. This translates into CSARDPAGVAYEQYF.

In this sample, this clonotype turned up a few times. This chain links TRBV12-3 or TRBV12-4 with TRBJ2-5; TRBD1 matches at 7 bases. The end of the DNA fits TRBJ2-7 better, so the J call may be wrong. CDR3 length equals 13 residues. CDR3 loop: CASSSTGKYEQYF. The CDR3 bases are TGTGCCAGCAGTTCGACAGGGAAGTACGAGCAGTACTTC.

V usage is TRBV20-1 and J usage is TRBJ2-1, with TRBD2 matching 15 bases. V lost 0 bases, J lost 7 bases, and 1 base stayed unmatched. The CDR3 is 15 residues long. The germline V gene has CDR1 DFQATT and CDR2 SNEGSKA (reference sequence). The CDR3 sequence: CSAREGTSGGNEQFF. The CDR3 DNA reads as TGCAGTGCTAGAGAGGGGACTAGCGGGGGGAATGAGCAGTTCTTC.

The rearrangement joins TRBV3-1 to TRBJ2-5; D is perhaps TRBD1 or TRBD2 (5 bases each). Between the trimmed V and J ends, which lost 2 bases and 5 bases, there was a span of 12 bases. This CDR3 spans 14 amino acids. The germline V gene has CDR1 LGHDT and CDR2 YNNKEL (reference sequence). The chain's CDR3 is CASSQRGEGETQYF. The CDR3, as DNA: TGTGCCAGCAGCCAAAGGGGCGAGGGGGAGACCCAGTACTTC.

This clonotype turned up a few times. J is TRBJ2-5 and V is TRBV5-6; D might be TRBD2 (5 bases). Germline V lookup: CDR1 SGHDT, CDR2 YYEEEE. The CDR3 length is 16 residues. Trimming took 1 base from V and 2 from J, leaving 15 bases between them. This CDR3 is CASSLLRADSQETQYF. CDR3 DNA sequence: TGTGCCAGCAGCTTGTTGCGGGCGGATTCTCAAGAGACCCAGTACTTC.